Listed here is a single TCR beta chain. Clones were sequenced by immunoSEQ multiplex PCR, and TCRdb holds only the in-frame ones, with some missing. Among about 280,000 clones, 88% were seen once, and the ten largest hold roughly 2%. V lost 1 base and J lost 7, with 17 bases in between. The CDR3 loop spans 17 amino acids. Germline V gives CDR1 SGHVS, CDR2 FNYEAQ. This sample is part of a study of blood T cell repertoires in COVID-19. This chain links TRBV7-6 with TRBJ1-6, with TRBD1 as a possible D gene (6 bases). The receptor was isolated from an older woman in a cohort exposed to, infected with or recovered from COVID-19 (not recorded which). The sample consisted of PBMCs or T cells enriched from blood (not recorded which). CDR3 region: CASSLVGGDRSNSPLHF. The CDR3, as DNA: TGTGCCAGCAGCTTAGTAGGGGGAGACAGGTCCAATTCACCCCTCCACTTT.